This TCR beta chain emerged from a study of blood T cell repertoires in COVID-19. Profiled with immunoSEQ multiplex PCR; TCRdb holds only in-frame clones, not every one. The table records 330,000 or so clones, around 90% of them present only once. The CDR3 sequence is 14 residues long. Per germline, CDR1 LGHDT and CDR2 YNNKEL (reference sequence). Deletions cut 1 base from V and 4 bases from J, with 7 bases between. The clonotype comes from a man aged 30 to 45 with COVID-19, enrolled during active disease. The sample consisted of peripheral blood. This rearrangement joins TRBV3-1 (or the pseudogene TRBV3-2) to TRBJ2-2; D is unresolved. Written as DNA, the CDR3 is TGTGCCAGCAGCCAAGTTCCGGGCACCGGGGAGCTGTTTTTT. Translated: CASSQVPGTGELFF.